The rows below give T cell receptor beta chains drawn from one sample of a study of cytomegalovirus exposure and HLA in healthy donors. The data were produced by immunoSEQ multiplex PCR, yet TCRdb's version contains in-frame clones alone and is incomplete. The table records 120,000 or so clones, approximately 83% of them present only once. The source material was PBMCs. The receptors come from a woman in her thirties or forties in good health and CMV-seropositive. Each CDR3 is given with its conserved first and last residue. A D gene is named only where the DNA matches it firmly. Size tells how often a clone was seen (once, few, many) or the class of an expanded clone, and some rows leave it out.

TRBJ2-3 TRBV6-4 . few TGTGCCAGCAGCACAAGAGCGGGCGAGGCAGATACGCAGTATTTT CASSTRAGEADTQYF
TRBJ2-7 TRBV5-1 . . TGCGCCAGCAGCCTCTTCGGAGGGAGGTCGTACGAGCAGTACTTC CASSLFGGRSYEQYF
TRBJ2-2 TRBV25-1 . . TGTGCCAGCAGCTCGGGCACCGGGGAGCTGTTTTTT CASSSGTGELFF
TRBJ2-3 TRBV5-6 . . TGTGCCAGCAGCTTATCCTACACAGATACGCAGTATTTT CASSLSYTDTQYF
TRBJ2-1 TRBV7-9 TRBD2 . TGTGCCAGCAGCTTAGCTAGGACTAGCGGAAGCTCCTACAATGAGCAGTTCTTC CASSLARTSGSSYNEQFF
TRBJ1-2 TRBV6-5 . . TGTGCCAGCAGTTTACTGGGGGGGAAGGGTGGCTACACCTTC CASSLLGGKGGYTF
TRBJ2-2 TRBV27 . . TGTGCCAGCAGTTCCCTGCTATCCCGATTGGGAGCCGGGGAGCTGTTTTTT CASSSLLSRLGAGELFF
TRBJ2-7 TRBV29-1 . few TGCAGCGTTGAATTGCTAGGTCAGACGAGCTACGAGCAGTACTTC CSVELLGQTSYEQYF
TRBJ1-3 TRBV6-5 . . TGTGCCAGCAGTATGAGGGATGGAAACACCATATATTTT CASSMRDGNTIYF
TRBJ1-2 TRBV27 TRBD1 . TGTGCCAGCAGTTTAATGGGACAGGGGGCGGTCTATGGCTACACCTTC CASSLMGQGAVYGYTF
TRBJ2-7 TRBV4-1 TRBD2 . TGCGCCAGCAGCCAAGGACTAGCGGGAGTCCAAGGTTACGAGCAGTACTTC CASSQGLAGVQGYEQYF
TRBJ1-4 TRBV30 . . TGTGCCTGGAGTGGTAGGACGTGGCGGGATGAAAAACTGTTTTTT CAWSGRTWRDEKLFF
TRBJ2-3 TRBV7-9 . . TGTTCCAGCAGCCGCGACACAGATACGCAGTATTTT CSSSRDTDTQYF
TRBJ2-1 TRBV5-4 TRBD1 . TGTGCCAGCTTTCGGGACAGGGTTTTTAATGAGCAGTTCTTC CASFRDRVFNEQFF
TRBJ1-1 TRBV11-3 . few TGTGCCAGCAGCCCAGACAGTATGAACACTGAAGCTTTCTTT CASSPDSMNTEAFF
TRBJ1-2 TRBV15 . . TGTGCCACCAGCAGGTCGGGGAGGCTCTATGGCTACACCTTC CATSRSGRLYGYTF
TRBJ2-7 TRBV27 TRBD2 . TGTGCCAGCAGTTTATCCTCCTGGGGGAGCGGGAGTTACGAGCAGTACTTC CASSLSSWGSGSYEQYF
TRBJ1-3 TRBV11-2 TRBD1 . TGTGCCAGCAGCCTCCGACAGGGTGGAAACACCATATATTTT CASSLRQGGNTIYF